Listed below are T cell receptor beta chains from one sample, sequenced in a study of Ad26.COV2.S vaccination and SARS-CoV-2 variants. Repertoires were generated with immunoSEQ multiplex PCR, while TCRdb's copy carries only in-frame clones and drops some. The sample consists of around 240,000 clones, around 89% of them appearing once. This specimen consisted of peripheral blood, obtained in a trial of Ad26.COV2.S vaccine versus placebo. The receptor source for this set is a person aged 18-65 years who received the Ad26.COV2.S COVID-19 vaccine or a placebo. CDR3s include the opening cysteine and the closing phenylalanine or tryptophan. D genes are given only for firm matches. A clone size is listed for some rows: how often the clone was seen (once, few, many), or a class if it is expanded.

D,J,size,V,DNA,CDR3
-,TRBJ1-2,-,TRBV20-1,TGCAGTGCTAGTGCGGGTTTTAACTATGGCTACACCTTC,CSASAGFNYGYTF
TRBD1,TRBJ2-5,-,TRBV2,TGTGCCAGCCCGAGGGACAGGGGGCTGAGAGAGACCCAGTACTTC,CASPRDRGLRETQYF
-,TRBJ2-7,-,TRBV20-1,TGCAGTGCTAGTAAGGAGGGGGTGGGCGAGCAGTACTTC,CSASKEGVGEQYF
-,TRBJ1-2,-,TRBV27,TGTGCCAGCAGTTTATCGATAACGGCGAACTATGGCTACACCTTC,CASSLSITANYGYTF
TRBD1,TRBJ1-6,-,TRBV18,TGTGCCAGCTCACCACGACAGGGGGAGGGGTTCAATTCACCCCTCCACTTT,CASSPRQGEGFNSPLHF
TRBD1,TRBJ2-4,-,TRBV11-2,TGTGCCAGCAGTGGACAGGGTCTCACCCCGCGAGCCAAAAACATTCAGTACTTC,CASSGQGLTPRAKNIQYF
TRBD1,TRBJ2-7,few,TRBV27,TGTGCCAGCAGTTCACCCCAGGACAGGGTCAACGAGCAGTACTTC,CASSSPQDRVNEQYF
-,TRBJ1-6,-,TRBV15,TGTGCCACCAGCAGATCGGGACGGAGTGGATCACCCCTCCACTTT,CATSRSGRSGSPLHF
-,TRBJ2-5,-,TRBV5-1,TGCGCCAGCAGCGCACAAGAGACCCAGTACTTC,CASSAQETQYF
-,TRBJ1-6,-,TRBV5-1,TGCGCCAGCAGCTTGGTAGGAGGTTATAATTCACCCCTCCACTTT,CASSLVGGYNSPLHF
TRBD2,TRBJ2-1,-,TRBV7-2,TGTGCCAGCAGCTTAGCGAGGATAGCGGGGGGGCTCGACAATGAGCAGTTCTTC,CASSLARIAGGLDNEQFF
-,TRBJ1-1,once,TRBV7-8,TGTGCCAGCAGCTTAGTGCGGGTACAGAACACTGAAGCTTTCTTT,CASSLVRVQNTEAFF